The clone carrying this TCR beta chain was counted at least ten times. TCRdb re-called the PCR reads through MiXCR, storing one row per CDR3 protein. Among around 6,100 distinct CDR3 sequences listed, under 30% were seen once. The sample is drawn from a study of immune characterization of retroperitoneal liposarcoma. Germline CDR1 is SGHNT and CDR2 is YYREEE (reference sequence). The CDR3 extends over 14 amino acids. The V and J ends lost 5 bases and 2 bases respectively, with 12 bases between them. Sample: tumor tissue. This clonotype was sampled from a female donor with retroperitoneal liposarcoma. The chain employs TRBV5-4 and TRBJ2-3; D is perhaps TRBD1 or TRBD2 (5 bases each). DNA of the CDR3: TGTGCCAGCAGGGGTGGGGGAAACACAGATACGCAGTATTTT. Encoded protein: CASRGGGNTDTQYF.